The present TCR beta chain was sequenced within a study of T cell repertoires in cytomegalovirus infection. Each CDR3 protein gets one entry after TCRdb re-called the reads with MiXCR. Of around 740,000 distinct CDR3 sequences detected, approximately 40% appear once; the ten largest clones hold about 2.8%. Study conclusions and caveats: The ex vivo response was dominated by HLA-C-restricted CMV-specific TCR beta clonotypes. Individuals carrying CMV plus the relevant HLA were identified by cumulative frequency of public TCR beta families.

For this clonotype: Its antigen is not identified.

Unmatched junction bases numbered 8, after V lost 2 bases and J lost 10 bases. Per the germline V gene, CDR1 is SGHNT and CDR2 is YYREEE (reference sequence). This CDR3 comprises 15 residues. The chain links TRBV5-4 to TRBJ1-6; 8 bases align to TRBD1. The receptor comes from a human donor in good health (CMV status not recorded). Some clones in this sample may be carry-over from other donors' samples. The sequencing input was PBMCs. CDR3 sequence (DNA): TGTGCCAGCAGCTTCTCGACAGGGGTTCAGTCACCCCTCCACTTT. It translates to CASSFSTGVQSPLHF.